The 14 T cell receptor beta chains reported below all come from one sample, sequenced in a study of cytomegalovirus exposure and HLA in healthy donors. 60 Vbeta and 13 Jbeta primers were used in PCR. Profiling relied on immunoSEQ multiplex PCR, and the TCRdb table lists in-frame clones only, not all of them. Here the sample spans about 180,000 clones, around 83% being singletons. The sequenced material came from PBMCs. Receptors were obtained from a girl aged 2-10 years in good health and CMV-seropositive.

V is TRBV6-6 and J is TRBJ2-6; TRBD1 agrees at 8 bases. Per the germline V gene, CDR1 is MNHNY and CDR2 is SVGAGI (reference sequence). The CDR3 is 15 amino acids. The V gene end was trimmed by 6 bases and the J gene end by 4 bases; junction bases not matched to a gene: 5. CDR3 loop: CASRDRVDGANVLTF. CDR3 bases: TGTGCCAGCAGGGACAGGGTGGACGGGGCCAACGTCCTGACTTTC.

This clone was observed once. The chain employs TRBV15 and TRBJ2-5; TRBD2 aligns across 11 bases. The CDR3 is 16 amino acids. CDR1 is LNHNV and CDR2 is YYDKDF in the germline V gene (reference sequence). V was clipped by 3 bases and J by 8 bases; unmatched bases: 11. The CDR3 region is CATSRETSGASGTQYF. Here the CDR3 DNA reads TGTGCCACCAGCAGGGAGACTAGCGGGGCTTCCGGTACCCAGTACTTC.

The chain is built from TRBV18 and TRBJ2-3; 10 bases align to TRBD1. Germline V gives CDR1 KGHSH, CDR2 LQKENI. V gave up 5 bases and J gave up 3 bases; unmatched junction bases: 8. This CDR3 has 16 residues. The CDR3 is CASSTGTGVGTDTQYF. In DNA, the CDR3 is TGTGCCAGCTCAACCGGGACAGGGGTCGGGACAGATACGCAGTATTTT.

This rearrangement joins TRBV6-4 to TRBJ2-3; TRBD2 matches 12 bases. Germline-derived CDR1 and CDR2 are MRHNA and SNTAGT. The CDR3 spans 16 residues. V trimming: 6 bases; J trimming: 6 bases; junction bases outside the gene matches: 10. In DNA, the CDR3 is TGTGCCAGCAGAGATCCTAGCGGGAGGGCCCACGATACGCAGTATTTT. Translating it yields CASRDPSGRAHDTQYF.

The table lists this clone with a few counts. The V and J genes are TRBV10-3 and TRBJ2-3, with D perhaps TRBD1 (6 bases). Trimming removed 7 bases from V and 0 bases from J, with 11 bases in between. Germline values: CDR1 ENHRY, CDR2 SYGVKD. The CDR3 has 14 amino acids. The CDR3 reads CAIKGELSTDTQYF. CDR3 in DNA: TGTGCCATCAAGGGGGAGCTTAGCACAGATACGCAGTATTTT.

This clone turned up a few times. V is TRBV5-1 and J is TRBJ1-1, with D perhaps TRBD1 (6 bases). CDR3 length: 14 residues. V gave up 4 bases and J gave up 2 bases, with 12 bases separating them. CDR1 SGHRS and CDR2 YFSETQ come from the germline V gene. The CDR3 DNA follows: TGCGCCAGCAGCGAACAGGGTGGAAACACTGAAGCTTTCTTT. Translating gives CASSEQGGNTEAFF.

This chain joins TRBV12-5 and TRBJ2-3; D gene unclear. The CDR3 covers 12 residues. The germline V gene has CDR1 LGHNT and CDR2 FRNRAP. V lost 2 bases and J lost 2, with 2 bases in between. In DNA, the CDR3 is TGTGCTAGTGGTTTGCTCACAGATACGCAGTATTTT. The encoded protein is CASGLLTDTQYF.

V usage is TRBV7-3 and J usage is TRBJ2-6; a weak D match, TRBD1 (6 bases). The germline gives CDR1 SGHTA, CDR2 FQGTGA. CDR3 size: 17 residues. Trimming cost V 1 base and J 0 bases, with 10 bases left between them. CDR3 nucleotides: TGTGCCAGCAGCTTAAAAAGGGGGATCTCTGGGGCCAACGTCCTGACTTTC. Translated: CASSLKRGISGANVLTF.

This chain joins TRBV6-1 and TRBJ2-7, with 7 bases that match TRBD1. CDR3 length: 13 residues. Germline V gene data show CDR1 as MNHNS and CDR2 as SASEGT. V lost 4 bases, J lost 5 bases, and 5 bases stayed unmatched. CDR3 protein: CASSGLQGHEQYF. CDR3 DNA sequence: TGTGCCAGCAGTGGGTTACAGGGGCACGAGCAGTACTTC.

V is TRBV5-1 and J is TRBJ1-5, with D possibly being TRBD1 (5 bases). The CDR3 length is 16 residues. Germline V gene data show CDR1 as SGHRS and CDR2 as YFSETQ. The V gene lost 0 bases and the J gene lost 2 bases, with 12 bases spanning the gap. CDR3 sequence: CASSLGGRGGNQPQHF. As DNA, the CDR3 is TGCGCCAGCAGCTTGGGGGGCCGAGGAGGCAATCAGCCCCAGCATTTT.

The chain is built from TRBV5-1 and TRBJ2-7, with TRBD1 matching over 8 bases. V shed 1 base and J 7 bases; nucleotides not matched to a gene: 4. Germline V gene lookup returns CDR1 SGHRS and CDR2 YFSETQ. CDR3 length: 13 residues. The CDR3 nucleotides read TGCGCCAGCAGCTTGATCGACAGGGGAGAGCAGTACTTC. Amino acid sequence: CASSLIDRGEQYF.

This chain uses TRBV4-1 with TRBJ1-2, with 9 bases fitting TRBD1. This CDR3 spans 14 amino acids. After removal of 4 bases from V and 8 bases from J, the junction contained 8 bases not matched to a gene. CDR1 and CDR2 (germline): MGHRA, YSYEKL. DNA of the CDR3: TGCGCCAGCAGCCTGACCCCCGGGACAGGGGGCTACACCTTC. This encodes CASSLTPGTGGYTF.

The chain links TRBV5-6 to TRBJ2-5; 7 nucleotides match TRBD1. The V and J ends lost 0 bases and 2 bases, in that order; junction bases with no gene match: 4. The CDR3 runs 15 residues. Germline V gives CDR1 SGHDT, CDR2 YYEEEE. In nucleotides, the CDR3 is TGTGCCAGCAGCTTGGGACAGGGCATACAAGAGACCCAGTACTTC. Translation: CASSLGQGIQETQYF.

The chain recombines TRBV5-6 with TRBJ2-1; 12 positions match TRBD2. Trimming cost V 0 bases and J 7 bases; bases outside gene matches: 14. Looked up from germline, CDR1 is SGHDT and CDR2 is YYEEEE. The CDR3 length is 19 residues. The CDR3 region is CASSLERGGLAGGFNEQFF. The CDR3 DNA follows: TGTGCCAGCAGCTTGGAAAGGGGAGGGCTAGCGGGAGGGTTTAATGAGCAGTTCTTC.